The rows below give T cell receptor beta chains drawn from one sample of a study of radiation and T cells in renal cell carcinoma. Measured with immunoSEQ multiplex PCR; TCRdb has only the in-frame clones, and not every one. The sample yields roughly 130,000 clones, 88% seen once. The specimen comprised blood, sampled from a patient whose treatment included radiotherapy and nephrectomy. These receptors were collected from a woman in her sixties or seventies with renal cell carcinoma. The CDR3 runs from the conserved cysteine through the conserved F or W. The order of the fields is clone size, D gene, J gene, V gene, CDR3 DNA, CDR3 protein. The D gene is left open where the match is weak. Clone size is stated in some rows and not others, as once, few, many or a class when expanded.

abundance: once; d_gene: TRBD1; j_gene: TRBJ1-1; v_gene: TRBV7-2; CDR3nt: TGTGCCAGCAGCCGGGACAGGAAAGGTGAAGCTTTCTTT; CDR3aa: CASSRDRKGEAFF
abundance: -; d_gene: -; j_gene: TRBJ2-4; v_gene: TRBV30; CDR3nt: TGTGCCTGGAGTGTACTGCGAGGGGCCAAAAACATTCAGTACTTC; CDR3aa: CAWSVLRGAKNIQYF
abundance: -; d_gene: TRBD1; j_gene: TRBJ1-2; v_gene: TRBV7-9; CDR3nt: TGTGCCAGCAGCCAGATGAGGGACAGTTCCTATGGCTACACCTTC; CDR3aa: CASSQMRDSSYGYTF
abundance: -; d_gene: -; j_gene: TRBJ2-2; v_gene: TRBV19; CDR3nt: TGTGCCAGTAGTTGGGACACCGGGGAGCTGTTTTTT; CDR3aa: CASSWDTGELFF
abundance: -; d_gene: -; j_gene: TRBJ1-2; v_gene: TRBV4-2; CDR3nt: TGTGCCAGCAGCCCCGGGGAGGCGGTTTATGGCTACACCTTC; CDR3aa: CASSPGEAVYGYTF
abundance: once; d_gene: -; j_gene: TRBJ1-5; v_gene: TRBV11-2; CDR3nt: TGTGCCAGCAGCTTAGAACGAGGGTCTAGCAATCAGCCCCAGCATTTT; CDR3aa: CASSLERGSSNQPQHF
abundance: -; d_gene: -; j_gene: TRBJ2-3; v_gene: TRBV9; CDR3nt: TGTGCCAGCAGCCCGAGCGGGTTCACAGATACGCAGTATTTT; CDR3aa: CASSPSGFTDTQYF
abundance: once; d_gene: -; j_gene: TRBJ2-3; v_gene: TRBV2; CDR3nt: TGTGCCAGCAGTGAAGACCGGGGGAGCACAGATACGCAGTATTTT; CDR3aa: CASSEDRGSTDTQYF
abundance: -; d_gene: -; j_gene: TRBJ1-5; v_gene: TRBV7-9; CDR3nt: TGTGCCAGCAGCTTAGGGCAGATGCAGCCCCAGCATTTT; CDR3aa: CASSLGQMQPQHF
abundance: -; d_gene: -; j_gene: TRBJ2-1; v_gene: TRBV11-2; CDR3nt: TGTGCCAGCAGCTCGGGACCCTACAATGAGCAGTTCTTC; CDR3aa: CASSSGPYNEQFF
abundance: -; d_gene: -; j_gene: TRBJ1-6; v_gene: TRBV30; CDR3nt: TGTGCCTGGAGCGTCGGGCAGGGTAATTCACCCCTCCACTTT; CDR3aa: CAWSVGQGNSPLHF
abundance: -; d_gene: -; j_gene: TRBJ1-2; v_gene: TRBV28; CDR3nt: TGTGCCAGCTCTAGACAGCCACAAATTCGGGGCTACACCTTC; CDR3aa: CASSRQPQIRGYTF
abundance: -; d_gene: TRBD1; j_gene: TRBJ1-4; v_gene: TRBV19; CDR3nt: TGTGCCACGTCGACAGGGGTGGCAGAAAAACTGTTTTTT; CDR3aa: CATSTGVAEKLFF
abundance: -; d_gene: TRBD2; j_gene: TRBJ2-7; v_gene: TRBV5-5; CDR3nt: TGTGCCAGCAGCTTAGTAGTAGCGGGGGGTTGGATGTACTTC; CDR3aa: CASSLVVAGGWMYF
abundance: -; d_gene: -; j_gene: TRBJ2-3; v_gene: TRBV5-1; CDR3nt: TGCGCCAGCAGCTTACAGGTCACTAGCACAGATACGCAGTATTTT; CDR3aa: CASSLQVTSTDTQYF
abundance: -; d_gene: TRBD2; j_gene: TRBJ2-2; v_gene: TRBV7-6; CDR3nt: TGTGCCAGCAGCCCGGGACTAGCGGGGGGGCGATACACCGGGGAGCTGTTTTTT; CDR3aa: CASSPGLAGGRYTGELFF
abundance: -; d_gene: -; j_gene: TRBJ2-7; v_gene: TRBV5-6; CDR3nt: TGTGCCAGCAGCTTGGGACAGTACGAGCAGTACTTC; CDR3aa: CASSLGQYEQYF
abundance: -; d_gene: TRBD1; j_gene: TRBJ1-2; v_gene: TRBV28; CDR3nt: TGTGCCAGCAGGTCGACAGGGGTGACGATCTATGGCTACACCTTC; CDR3aa: CASRSTGVTIYGYTF
abundance: -; d_gene: -; j_gene: TRBJ1-2; v_gene: TRBV6-5; CDR3nt: TGTGCCAGCAGCCCCGTCCCGGGACAAAGGGGCTACACCTTC; CDR3aa: CASSPVPGQRGYTF
abundance: -; d_gene: -; j_gene: TRBJ2-1; v_gene: TRBV4-1; CDR3nt: TGCGCCAGCAGCCAATTCGATGAGCAGTTCTTC; CDR3aa: CASSQFDEQFF
abundance: -; d_gene: -; j_gene: TRBJ2-5; v_gene: TRBV19; CDR3nt: TGTGCCAGTAGTATAGCTGGCGGGAAAGAGACCCAGTACTTC; CDR3aa: CASSIAGGKETQYF
abundance: -; d_gene: -; j_gene: TRBJ1-1; v_gene: TRBV19; CDR3nt: TGTGCCAGATGCTCCGGGACCTCGAAACCTGCTGAAGCTTTCTTT; CDR3aa: CARCSGTSKPAEAFF
abundance: -; d_gene: -; j_gene: TRBJ2-2; v_gene: TRBV6-5; CDR3nt: TGTGCCAGCAGTTATCAGGGGGGCGGGGAGCTGTTTTTT; CDR3aa: CASSYQGGGELFF
abundance: -; d_gene: -; j_gene: TRBJ2-5; v_gene: TRBV5-1; CDR3nt: TGCGCCAGCAGTTTTTGGGGGGGCCGAGAGACCCAGTACTTC; CDR3aa: CASSFWGGRETQYF
abundance: few; d_gene: TRBD2; j_gene: TRBJ2-7; v_gene: TRBV4-3; CDR3nt: TGCGCCAGCAGCCATGGACTAGCGGGGTTCGAGCAGTACTTC; CDR3aa: CASSHGLAGFEQYF
abundance: few; d_gene: -; j_gene: TRBJ2-7; v_gene: TRBV30; CDR3nt: TGTGCCTGGAGTGCAGCCTACGAGCAGTACTTC; CDR3aa: CAWSAAYEQYF
abundance: once; d_gene: -; j_gene: TRBJ1-4; v_gene: TRBV28; CDR3nt: TGTGCCAGCGGATCCGGGACGTTCAATGAAAAACTGTTTTTT; CDR3aa: CASGSGTFNEKLFF
abundance: -; d_gene: -; j_gene: TRBJ1-1; v_gene: TRBV19; CDR3nt: TGTGCCAGTAGTATCCCCGGAACTGAAGCTTTCTTT; CDR3aa: CASSIPGTEAFF
abundance: -; d_gene: -; j_gene: TRBJ1-3; v_gene: TRBV2; CDR3nt: TGTGCCAGCAGCTACGGACGGAGCTCTGGAAACACCATATATTTT; CDR3aa: CASSYGRSSGNTIYF
abundance: -; d_gene: TRBD1; j_gene: TRBJ1-5; v_gene: TRBV7-8; CDR3nt: TGTGCCAGCAGCTTAGAGGGGGCAGGATTCCATCAGCCCCAGCATTTT; CDR3aa: CASSLEGAGFHQPQHF
abundance: -; d_gene: -; j_gene: TRBJ1-6; v_gene: TRBV28; CDR3nt: TGTGCCAGCATTAAACGGGGCAGGGATAGACCCCTCCACTTT; CDR3aa: CASIKRGRDRPLHF
abundance: -; d_gene: TRBD1; j_gene: TRBJ1-6; v_gene: TRBV19; CDR3nt: TGTGCCAGTAGTAAAAAAGGGACAGGGGTCAATTCACCCCTCCACTTT; CDR3aa: CASSKKGTGVNSPLHF
abundance: -; d_gene: TRBD1; j_gene: TRBJ1-3; v_gene: TRBV6-5; CDR3nt: TGTGCCAGCAGTTTGACCGGGACAGGCTCTGGAAACACCATATATTTT; CDR3aa: CASSLTGTGSGNTIYF
abundance: -; d_gene: TRBD2; j_gene: TRBJ2-7; v_gene: TRBV29-1; CDR3nt: TGCAGCGCCCGGGGCGGGAGCGAGCAGTACTTC; CDR3aa: CSARGGSEQYF
abundance: -; d_gene: -; j_gene: TRBJ1-4; v_gene: TRBV27; CDR3nt: TGTGCCAGCAGCTCCGAGGGAGTGGGTAATGAAAAACTGTTTTTT; CDR3aa: CASSSEGVGNEKLFF
abundance: -; d_gene: TRBD1; j_gene: TRBJ1-3; v_gene: TRBV18; CDR3nt: TGTGCCAGCTCACGGACCCCGACAGGGTCCTCTGGAAACACCATATATTTT; CDR3aa: CASSRTPTGSSGNTIYF
abundance: -; d_gene: -; j_gene: TRBJ2-7; v_gene: TRBV4-1; CDR3nt: TGCGCCAGCAGCCAAGATCCCGCTCGACTACGTGTAACGTACGAGCAGTACTTC; CDR3aa: CASSQDPARLRVTYEQYF
abundance: -; d_gene: TRBD1; j_gene: TRBJ2-3; v_gene: TRBV19; CDR3nt: TGTGCCAGTAGTATCGGGACAGGGTATACAGATACGCAGTATTTT; CDR3aa: CASSIGTGYTDTQYF
abundance: -; d_gene: TRBD1; j_gene: TRBJ1-1; v_gene: TRBV19; CDR3nt: TGTGCCAGTAGTTTGGGACAGGGGACTGAAGCTTTCTTT; CDR3aa: CASSLGQGTEAFF
abundance: -; d_gene: -; j_gene: TRBJ1-6; v_gene: TRBV5-4; CDR3nt: TGTGCCAGCAGCTTGGCCTTTTCCAGGGACCAACCCCTCCACTTT; CDR3aa: CASSLAFSRDQPLHF
abundance: -; d_gene: TRBD2; j_gene: TRBJ2-7; v_gene: TRBV4-3; CDR3nt: TGCGCCAGCAGCCAAGACCTAGCGGCCTTAAGCGAGCAGTACTTC; CDR3aa: CASSQDLAALSEQYF
abundance: -; d_gene: TRBD1; j_gene: TRBJ1-2; v_gene: TRBV28; CDR3nt: TGTGCCAGCATCCCTGGACAGGTTGCCGACTACACCTTC; CDR3aa: CASIPGQVADYTF
abundance: -; d_gene: -; j_gene: TRBJ2-7; v_gene: TRBV19; CDR3nt: TGTGCCAGTAGTCCCACCGCCGGTTTAGGATACGAGCAGTACTTC; CDR3aa: CASSPTAGLGYEQYF
abundance: -; d_gene: TRBD1; j_gene: TRBJ2-5; v_gene: TRBV5-4; CDR3nt: TGTGCCAGCAGCCTGGGACAGGGCGTCCAAGAGACCCAGTACTTC; CDR3aa: CASSLGQGVQETQYF
abundance: -; d_gene: TRBD1; j_gene: TRBJ2-7; v_gene: TRBV5-4; CDR3nt: TGTGCCAGCAGCTTTAAGGACAGGGGAGACTACGAGCAGTACTTC; CDR3aa: CASSFKDRGDYEQYF
abundance: -; d_gene: -; j_gene: TRBJ2-5; v_gene: TRBV9; CDR3nt: TGTGCCAGCAGCGCGAAGGGTTTTCTTCAAGAGACCCAGTACTTC; CDR3aa: CASSAKGFLQETQYF
abundance: -; d_gene: -; j_gene: TRBJ2-3; v_gene: TRBV19; CDR3nt: TGTGCCAGTAGTTCACCCCCCGGGGCCGGTGGAGATACGCAGTATTTT; CDR3aa: CASSSPPGAGGDTQYF
abundance: -; d_gene: -; j_gene: TRBJ2-5; v_gene: TRBV7-7; CDR3nt: TGTGCTAGCACCCCGGGCTTGCAAGAGACCCAGTACTTC; CDR3aa: CASTPGLQETQYF